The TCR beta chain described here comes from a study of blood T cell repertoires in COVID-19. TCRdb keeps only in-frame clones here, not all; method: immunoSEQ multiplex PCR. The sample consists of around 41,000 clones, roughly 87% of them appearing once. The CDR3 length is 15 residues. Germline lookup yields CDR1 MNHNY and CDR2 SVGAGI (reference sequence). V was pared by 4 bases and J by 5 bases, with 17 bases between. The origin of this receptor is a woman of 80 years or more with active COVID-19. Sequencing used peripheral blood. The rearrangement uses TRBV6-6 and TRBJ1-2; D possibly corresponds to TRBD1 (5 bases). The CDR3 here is CASSSAVGGWYGYTF. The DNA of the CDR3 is TGTGCCAGCAGTTCCGCCGTCGGGGGATGGTATGGCTACACCTTC.